This T cell receptor (beta chain) was identified in a study of OX40 agonist ivuxolimab in advanced cancers. The length of the CDR3 is 15 residues. Germline lookup yields CDR1 LNHDA and CDR2 SQIVND (reference sequence). V was pared by 4 bases and J by 1 base, with 11 bases between. Sequenced by immunoSEQ multiplex PCR; TCRdb stores in-frame clones only, minus some. The sample has fewer than 85,000 clones, about 89% seen once. The table lists this clone with a count of one. The chain is built from TRBV19 and TRBJ1-5; unclear D gene. This receptor was taken from an adult with an advanced solid tumor such as melanoma, head and neck, liver or kidney cancer. The specimen was CD4+ or CD8+ T cells sorted from blood, collected in a trial of the OX40 agonist ivuxolimab. The chain's CDR3 is CASSNDTISNQPQHF. The CDR3 DNA is TGTGCCAGTAGTAACGATACAATAAGCAATCAGCCCCAGCATTTT.